The 8 T cell receptor beta chains below were found in one sample sequenced in a study of control samples from healthy donors and cancer patients. Profiled with immunoSEQ multiplex PCR; TCRdb holds only in-frame clones, not every one. Counted here are fewer than 500,000 clones, about nine tenths occurring once; the ten biggest clones make up 5.5% to 8%. The sequencing sample was made of PBMCs. Receptors originate from a man aged 35-49 years with head and neck cancer.

A single count supports this clone. The V gene is TRBV6-5, the J gene TRBJ1-1, with D perhaps matching TRBD1 (5 bases). CDR1 MNHEY and CDR2 SVGAGI come from the germline V gene. V dropped 6 bases and J dropped 1 base, with 9 bases sitting between them. There are 13 residues in the CDR3. CDR3 sequence reads: CASRGTANTEAFF. For the CDR3, the DNA is TGTGCCAGCAGGGGGACGGCGAACACTGAAGCTTTCTTT.

The V call is TRBV7-3, the J call TRBJ1-1; no definite D call. This CDR3 contains 14 residues. Germline CDR1 and CDR2: SGHTA and FQGTGA. The V end was cut by 5 bases, the J end by 5 bases, with 15 bases between. The CDR3 sequence: CASSPQDARTEAFF. CDR3 coding DNA: TGTGCCAGCAGCCCTCAGGATGCGAGGACTGAAGCTTTCTTT.

The chain recombines TRBV7-2 with TRBJ1-2; D may be TRBD1 (5 bases). Germline V gene data show CDR1 as SGHTA and CDR2 as FQGNSA. The V end lost 2 bases, the J end lost 8 bases, and 24 bases lay between the germline ends. This CDR3 is 17 amino acids long. Here the CDR3 DNA reads TGTGCCAGCAGCTTATCGTTGGGGCCAGATACTAACCAGGGCTACACCTTC. Translating it yields CASSLSLGPDTNQGYTF.

The chain has TRBV9 and TRBJ2-1; 9 bases are shared with TRBD2. Germline loops: CDR1 SGDLS, CDR2 YYNGEE. The CDR3 consists of 16 residues. V was pared by 1 base and J by 8 bases, with 10 bases of the junction left unmatched. CDR3 coding DNA: TGTGCCAGCAGCGTATCGTTTGCGGGAGGGTGGGATGAGCAGTTCTTC. This sequence encodes CASSVSFAGGWDEQFF.

This clone was seen just once. This rearrangement joins TRBV9 to TRBJ2-2; D remains unclear. V dropped 4 bases and J dropped 1 base, with 14 bases sitting between them. Germline-derived CDR1 and CDR2 are SGDLS and YYNGEE. This CDR3 comprises 16 residues. CDR3 in amino acids: CASSQDGSRNTGELFF. CDR3 coding DNA: TGTGCCAGCAGCCAGGACGGATCAAGGAACACCGGGGAGCTGTTTTTT. The complete variable domain, with remaining parts taken from reference TRBV9 and TRBJ2-2, reads DSGVTQTPKHLITATGQRVTLRCSPRSGDLSVYWYQQSLDQGLQFLIQYYNGEERAKGNILERFSAQQFPDLHSELNLSSLELGDSALYFCASSQDGSRNTGELFFGEGSRLTVL.

The chain carries TRBV5-1 and TRBJ2-7; D is unresolved. CDR1 is SGHRS, CDR2 YFSETQ, per germline. This CDR3 has 16 residues. With 1 base removed from V and 0 bases from J, the gap between germline ends came to 14 bases. In DNA form, the CDR3 reads TGCGCCAGCAGCTTGAGTCGTCGGCCGGACTCCTACGAGCAGTACTTC. It yields the protein CASSLSRRPDSYEQYF.

The CDR3 sequence is CASSPDQRGLGEQYF. The CDR3 coding sequence is TGCGCCAGCAGCCCGGACCAGAGGGGGCTCGGGGAGCAGTACTTC. The chain carries TRBV5-1 and TRBJ2-7; TRBD1 aligns across 7 bases. The germline gives CDR1 SGHRS, CDR2 YFSETQ. The J segment lost 7 bases and the V segment lost 4 bases, leaving 14 bases of the junction unmatched. The CDR3 spans 15 residues. Full variable domain (remainder filled in from reference TRBV5-1 and TRBJ2-7): KAGVTQTPRYLIKTRGQQVTLSCSPISGHRSVSWYQQTPGQGLQFLFEYFSETQRNKGNFPGRFSGRQFSNSRSEMNVSTLELGDSALYLCASSPDQRGLGEQYFGPGTRLTVT.

The rearrangement links TRBV27 to TRBJ2-7; 10 bases agree with TRBD1. J was trimmed by 4 bases and V by 5 bases; bases with no gene match: 8. The CDR3 loop spans 15 amino acids. Germline lookup yields CDR1 MNHEY and CDR2 SMNVEV (reference sequence). The DNA for the CDR3 is TGTGCCAGCAGTCCCACCGGGACAGGGGTATACGAGCAGTACTTC. Protein product: CASSPTGTGVYEQYF.